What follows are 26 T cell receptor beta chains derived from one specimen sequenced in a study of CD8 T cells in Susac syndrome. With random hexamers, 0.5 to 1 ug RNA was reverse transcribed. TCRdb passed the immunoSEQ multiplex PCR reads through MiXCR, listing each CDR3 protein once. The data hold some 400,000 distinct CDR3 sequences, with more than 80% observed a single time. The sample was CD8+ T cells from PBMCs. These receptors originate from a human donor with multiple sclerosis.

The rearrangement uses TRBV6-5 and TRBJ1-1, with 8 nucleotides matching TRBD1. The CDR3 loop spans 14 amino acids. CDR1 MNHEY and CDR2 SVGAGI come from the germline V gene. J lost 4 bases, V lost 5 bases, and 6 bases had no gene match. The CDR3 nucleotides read TGTGCCAGCAGTCTGGGACAGGAGCTCACTGAAGCTTTCTTT. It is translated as CASSLGQELTEAFF.

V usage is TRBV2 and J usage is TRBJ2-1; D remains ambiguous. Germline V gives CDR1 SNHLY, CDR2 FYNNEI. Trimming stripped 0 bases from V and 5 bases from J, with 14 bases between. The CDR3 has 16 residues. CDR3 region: CASSEARGTDDNEQFF. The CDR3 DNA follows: TGTGCCAGCAGTGAAGCCCGAGGAACAGACGACAATGAGCAGTTCTTC.

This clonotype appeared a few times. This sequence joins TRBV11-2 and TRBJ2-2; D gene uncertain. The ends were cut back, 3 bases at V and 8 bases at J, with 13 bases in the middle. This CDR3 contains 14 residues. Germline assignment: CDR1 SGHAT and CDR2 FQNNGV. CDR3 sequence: CASSLLTLGGELFF. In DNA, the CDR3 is TGTGCCAGCAGCTTGCTTACTCTTGGGGGGGAGCTGTTTTTT. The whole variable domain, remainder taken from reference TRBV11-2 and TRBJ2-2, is EAGVAQSPRYKIIEKRQSVAFWCNPISGHATLYWYQQILGQGPKLLIQFQNNGVVDDSQLPKDRFSAERLKGVDSTLKIQPAKLEDSAVYLCASSLLTLGGELFFGEGSRLTVL.

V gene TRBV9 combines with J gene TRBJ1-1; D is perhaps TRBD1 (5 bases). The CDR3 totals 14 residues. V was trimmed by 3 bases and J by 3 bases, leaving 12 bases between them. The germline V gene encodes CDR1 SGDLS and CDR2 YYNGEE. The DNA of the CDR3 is TGTGCCAGCAGCGAAGATGGAGGGGACACTGAAGCTTTCTTT. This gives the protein CASSEDGGDTEAFF.

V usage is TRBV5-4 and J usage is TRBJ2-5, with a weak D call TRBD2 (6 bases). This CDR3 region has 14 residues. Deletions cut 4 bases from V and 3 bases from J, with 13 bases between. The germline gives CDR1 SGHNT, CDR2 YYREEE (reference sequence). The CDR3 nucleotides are TGTGCCAGCAGCCCGGGACTCGGTGAAGAGACCCAGTACTTC. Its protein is CASSPGLGEETQYF.

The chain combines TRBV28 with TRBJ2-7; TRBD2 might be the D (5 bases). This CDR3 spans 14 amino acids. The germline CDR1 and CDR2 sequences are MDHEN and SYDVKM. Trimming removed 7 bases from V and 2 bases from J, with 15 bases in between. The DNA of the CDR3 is TGTGCCAGCAAAATGGGAACGGAGGCCTACGAGCAGTACTTC. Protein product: CASKMGTEAYEQYF.

CDR3 amino acids: CASYRDPQSYNEQFF. The CDR3 DNA reads TGTGCCAGCTACCGGGACCCCCAATCCTACAATGAGCAGTTCTTC. The rearrangement links TRBV18 to TRBJ2-1; possibly TRBD1 or TRBD2 for D (5 bases each). There are 15 residues in the CDR3. V shed 7 bases and J shed 1 base, with 14 bases lying between them. CDR1 is KGHSH, CDR2 LQKENI, per germline.

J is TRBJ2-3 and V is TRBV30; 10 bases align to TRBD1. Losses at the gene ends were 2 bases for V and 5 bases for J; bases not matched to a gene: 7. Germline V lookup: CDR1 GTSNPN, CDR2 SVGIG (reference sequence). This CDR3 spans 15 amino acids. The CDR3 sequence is CAWSPGTGAGDTQYF. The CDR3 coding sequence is TGTGCCTGGAGTCCCGGGACAGGGGCAGGAGATACGCAGTATTTT.

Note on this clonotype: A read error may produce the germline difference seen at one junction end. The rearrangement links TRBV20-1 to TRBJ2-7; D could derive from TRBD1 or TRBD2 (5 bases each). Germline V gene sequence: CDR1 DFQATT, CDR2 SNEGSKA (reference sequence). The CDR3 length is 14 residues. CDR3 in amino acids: CSARAAEGAYEQYF. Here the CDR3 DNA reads TGCAGTGCAAGAGCGGCGGAAGGGGCCTACGAGCAGTACTTC.

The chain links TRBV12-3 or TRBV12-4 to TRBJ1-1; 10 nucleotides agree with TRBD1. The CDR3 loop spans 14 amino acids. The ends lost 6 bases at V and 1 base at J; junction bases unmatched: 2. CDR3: CASRGDRGNTEAFF. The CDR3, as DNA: TGTGCCAGCAGGGGGGACAGGGGGAACACTGAAGCTTTCTTT.

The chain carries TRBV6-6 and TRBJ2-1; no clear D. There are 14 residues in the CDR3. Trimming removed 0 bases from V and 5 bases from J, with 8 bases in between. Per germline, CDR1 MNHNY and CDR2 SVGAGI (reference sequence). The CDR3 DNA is TGTGCCAGCAGTTACTCGATCCAGGACAATGAGCAGTTCTTC. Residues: CASSYSIQDNEQFF.

The DNA of the CDR3 is TGCGCCAGCAGCTTGGAGGCAGTACCAAGCTCTGGGGCCAACGTCCTGACTTTC. This encodes CASSLEAVPSSGANVLTF. The chain links TRBV5-1 to TRBJ2-6; D unresolved. Trimming took off 0 bases at V and 0 bases at J, with 13 bases between the two ends. The CDR3 length is 18 residues. From germline, CDR1 is SGHRS and CDR2 YFSETQ.

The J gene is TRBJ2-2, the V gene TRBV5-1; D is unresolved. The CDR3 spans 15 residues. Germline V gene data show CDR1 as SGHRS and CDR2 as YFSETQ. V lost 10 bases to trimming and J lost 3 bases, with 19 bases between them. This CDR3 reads CAGSSDADHTGELFF. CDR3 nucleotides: TGCGCCGGCTCCTCGGACGCGGACCACACCGGGGAGCTGTTTTTT.

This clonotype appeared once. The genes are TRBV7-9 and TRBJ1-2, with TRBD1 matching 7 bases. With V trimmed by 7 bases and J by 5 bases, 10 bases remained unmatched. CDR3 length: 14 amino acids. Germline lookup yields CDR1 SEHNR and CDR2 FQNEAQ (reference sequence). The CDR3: CASTFGTEKYGYTF. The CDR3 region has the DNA TGTGCCAGCACCTTCGGGACAGAAAAATATGGCTACACCTTC.

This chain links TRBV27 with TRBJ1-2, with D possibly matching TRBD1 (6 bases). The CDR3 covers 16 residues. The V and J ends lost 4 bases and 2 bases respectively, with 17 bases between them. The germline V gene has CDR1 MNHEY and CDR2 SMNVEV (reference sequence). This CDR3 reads CASSSYGQTRNYGYTF. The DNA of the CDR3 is TGTGCCAGCAGTTCATACGGACAGACTCGGAACTATGGCTACACCTTC.

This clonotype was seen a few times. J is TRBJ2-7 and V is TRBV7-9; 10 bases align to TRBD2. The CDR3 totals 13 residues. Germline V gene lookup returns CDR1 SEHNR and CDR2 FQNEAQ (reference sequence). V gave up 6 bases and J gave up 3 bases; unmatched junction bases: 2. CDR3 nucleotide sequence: TGTGCCAGCAGGCCTAGCGGGGGCTACGAGCAGTACTTC. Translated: CASRPSGGYEQYF.

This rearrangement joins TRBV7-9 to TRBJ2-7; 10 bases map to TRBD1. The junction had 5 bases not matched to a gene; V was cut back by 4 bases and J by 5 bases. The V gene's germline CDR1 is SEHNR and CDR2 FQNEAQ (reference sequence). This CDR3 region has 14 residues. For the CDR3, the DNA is TGTGCCAGCAGCTCCCTCGGGACAGGGGACGAGCAGTACTTC. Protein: CASSSLGTGDEQYF.

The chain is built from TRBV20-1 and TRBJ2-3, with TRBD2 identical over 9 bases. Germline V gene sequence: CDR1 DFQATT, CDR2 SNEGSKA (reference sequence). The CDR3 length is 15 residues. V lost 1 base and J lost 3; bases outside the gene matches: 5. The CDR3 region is CSARVSGRRTDTQYF. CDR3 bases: TGCAGTGCTAGAGTCAGCGGGAGGAGGACAGATACGCAGTATTTT.

CDR3 sequence reads: CASRVPSGREETQYF. CDR3 nucleotide sequence: TGTGCCAGCAGGGTCCCCAGCGGCCGTGAGGAGACCCAGTACTTC. The rearrangement links TRBV21-1 to TRBJ2-5; the D call TRBD1 from the table was never checked on the DNA. TRBV21-1 is tagged as a pseudogene. The CDR3 has 15 residues.

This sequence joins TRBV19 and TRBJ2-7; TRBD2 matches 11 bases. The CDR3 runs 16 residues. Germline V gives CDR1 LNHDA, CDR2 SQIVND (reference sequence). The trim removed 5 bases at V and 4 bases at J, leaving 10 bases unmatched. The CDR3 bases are TGTGCCAGTAGTGAATCCGGGACTAGCGGATCTTACGAGCAGTACTTC. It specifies CASSESGTSGSYEQYF.

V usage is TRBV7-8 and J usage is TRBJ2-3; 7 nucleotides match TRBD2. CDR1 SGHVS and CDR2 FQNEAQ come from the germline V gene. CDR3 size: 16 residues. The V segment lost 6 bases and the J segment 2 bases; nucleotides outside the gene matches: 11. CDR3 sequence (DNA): TGTGCCAGCAGTTCCACCCCCGGGACTAACACAGATACGCAGTATTTT. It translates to CASSSTPGTNTDTQYF.

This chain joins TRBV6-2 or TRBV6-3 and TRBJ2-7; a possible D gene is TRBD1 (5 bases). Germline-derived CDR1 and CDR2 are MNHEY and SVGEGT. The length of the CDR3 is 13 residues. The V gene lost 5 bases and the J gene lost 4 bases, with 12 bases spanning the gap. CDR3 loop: CASSGSGMYEQYF. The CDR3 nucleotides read TGTGCCAGCAGTGGGTCAGGGATGTACGAGCAGTACTTC.

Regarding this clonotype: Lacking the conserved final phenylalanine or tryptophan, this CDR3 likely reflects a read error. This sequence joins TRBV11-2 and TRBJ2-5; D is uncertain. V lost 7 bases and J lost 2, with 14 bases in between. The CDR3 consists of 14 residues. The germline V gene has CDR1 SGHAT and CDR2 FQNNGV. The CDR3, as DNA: TGTGCCAGCACCATTAGTGGGGATCAAGAGACCCAGTACTCC. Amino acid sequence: CASTISGDQETQYS.

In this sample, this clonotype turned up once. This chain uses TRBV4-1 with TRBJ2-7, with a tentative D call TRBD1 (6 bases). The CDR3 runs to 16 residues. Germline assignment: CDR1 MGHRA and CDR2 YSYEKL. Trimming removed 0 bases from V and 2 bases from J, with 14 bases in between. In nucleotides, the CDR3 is TGCGCCAGCAGCCAAGACCCGGGACAAAATACCTACGAGCAGTACTTC. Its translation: CASSQDPGQNTYEQYF.

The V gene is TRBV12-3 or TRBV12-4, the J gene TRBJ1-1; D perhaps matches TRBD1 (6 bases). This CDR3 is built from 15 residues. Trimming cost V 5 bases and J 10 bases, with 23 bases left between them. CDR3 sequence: CASSGYEGDPSGAFF. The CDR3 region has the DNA TGTGCCAGCAGTGGCTACGAGGGGGACCCATCTGGAGCTTTCTTT.

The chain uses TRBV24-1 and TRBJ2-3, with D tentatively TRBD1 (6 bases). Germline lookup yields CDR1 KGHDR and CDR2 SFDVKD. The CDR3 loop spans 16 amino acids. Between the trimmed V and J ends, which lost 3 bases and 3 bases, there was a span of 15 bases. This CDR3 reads CATSDTTGSRTDTQYF. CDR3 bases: TGTGCCACCAGTGATACGACAGGATCTCGGACAGATACGCAGTATTTT.